Sequencing of this TCR beta chain was carried out in a study of cytomegalovirus exposure and HLA in healthy donors. The overall study: Inside one of the first data releases sat tens of millions of unique TCRs taken from HLA-typed donors.

The study, taken as a whole, reports: As a later analysis showed, several of the most significant clusters appeared to be linked to common viral pathogens.

This clone was counted a single time. Its antigen is as yet unknown. The V end lost 2 bases, the J end lost 8 bases, and 9 bases lay between the germline ends. The germline CDR1 and CDR2 sequences are SGHDN and FVKESK. The CDR3 consists of 13 residues. PCR employed 60 Vbeta and 13 Jbeta primers. Data came from immunoSEQ multiplex PCR; TCRdb stores just in-frame clones and leaves some out. Among 100,000 to 150,000 clones listed, around 72% were seen once. The chain uses TRBV14 and TRBJ2-2; the D is unclear. This TCR came from a woman between 50 and 59 years old in good health and CMV-seropositive. The sequencing sample was made of PBMCs. CDR3: CASSQPIAGELFF. For the CDR3, the DNA is TGTGCCAGCAGCCAACCAATCGCGGGGGAGCTGTTTTTT.